These 7 T cell receptor beta chains were sequenced from one sample in a study of blood T cell repertoires in COVID-19. Sequenced by immunoSEQ multiplex PCR; TCRdb stores in-frame clones only, minus some. Here the sample spans approximately 250,000 clones, around 89% being singletons. The sequenced sample was PBMCs or T cells enriched from blood (not recorded which). Every receptor here comes from a woman between 40 and 50 years old with acute COVID-19.

This clone appeared once. The chain joins TRBV11-2 to TRBJ1-6, with D perhaps matching TRBD1 (5 bases). This CDR3 has 13 amino acids. Trimming shortened V by 3 bases and J by 9 bases, and 9 bases separated the two germline ends. In germline, CDR1 is SGHAT, CDR2 FQNNGV. CDR3 in amino acids: CASSFSGVSPLHF. In nucleotides, the CDR3 is TGTGCCAGCAGCTTCTCGGGGGTTTCACCCCTCCACTTT. The full variable domain, in which reference TRBV11-2 and TRBJ1-6 provide the parts outside the CDR3, is EAGVAQSPRYKIIEKRQSVAFWCNPISGHATLYWYQQILGQGPKLLIQFQNNGVVDDSQLPKDRFSAERLKGVDSTLKIQPAKLEDSAVYLCASSFSGVSPLHFGNGTRLTVT.

V gene TRBV29-1 combines with J gene TRBJ2-5; 7 bases match TRBD2. CDR1 is SQVTM and CDR2 is ANQGSEA in the germline V gene. V shed 7 bases and J 5 bases; nucleotides not matched to a gene: 10. The CDR3 covers 13 residues. The DNA for the CDR3 is TGCAGCGCTCCTAGCGGCCTAAGGGAGACCCAGTACTTC. Its protein product is CSAPSGLRETQYF.

This chain links TRBV19 with TRBJ2-6; 12 bases map to TRBD1. This CDR3 is built from 16 residues. Trimming cost V 9 bases and J 0 bases; bases outside gene matches: 3. Germline V CDR1 and CDR2: LNHDA, SQIVND (reference sequence). The CDR3 DNA sequence: TGTGCCAGCGGGACAGGGGGCGTCTCTGGGGCCAACGTCCTGACTTTC. Translated, it gives CASGTGGVSGANVLTF.

Here the CDR3 reads CASSLLGRANEKLFF. Here the CDR3 DNA reads TGTGCCAGCAGTTTGCTTGGGCGGGCTAATGAAAAACTGTTTTTT. J is TRBJ1-4 and V is TRBV27, with unresolved D. Germline V lookup: CDR1 MNHEY, CDR2 SMNVEV (reference sequence). The germline V and J ends were trimmed by 3 bases and 3 bases, with 11 bases remaining between them. There are 15 residues in the CDR3.

The CDR3 coding sequence is TGTGCCAGCAGTAGCGATTGGACAGGGGCTTACGAGCAGTACTTC. It yields the protein CASSSDWTGAYEQYF. The rearrangement links TRBV27 to TRBJ2-7, with 9 bases lining up with TRBD1. CDR3 length equals 15 residues. The trim removed 5 bases at V and 4 bases at J, leaving 9 bases unmatched. Germline CDR1 and CDR2: MNHEY and SMNVEV (reference sequence).

CDR3 DNA: TGTGCCTGGAGTACGGGGAGCGGAATGAACACTGAAGCTTTCTTT. It is translated as CAWSTGSGMNTEAFF. The chain uses TRBV30 and TRBJ1-1; D gene unclear. CDR3 length: 15 residues. Trimming took 2 bases from V and 0 from J, leaving 13 bases between them. Per the germline V gene, CDR1 is GTSNPN and CDR2 is SVGIG (reference sequence).

This sequence joins TRBV5-5 and TRBJ1-4; D may be TRBD1 (6 bases). Germline lookup yields CDR1 SGHKS and CDR2 YYEKEE (reference sequence). Trimming took 4 bases from V and 5 from J, leaving 12 bases between them. The CDR3 runs to 14 residues. CDR3 sequence: CASSRGHRNEKLFF. The CDR3 DNA is TGTGCCAGCAGCCGGGGACACAGGAATGAAAAACTGTTTTTT.